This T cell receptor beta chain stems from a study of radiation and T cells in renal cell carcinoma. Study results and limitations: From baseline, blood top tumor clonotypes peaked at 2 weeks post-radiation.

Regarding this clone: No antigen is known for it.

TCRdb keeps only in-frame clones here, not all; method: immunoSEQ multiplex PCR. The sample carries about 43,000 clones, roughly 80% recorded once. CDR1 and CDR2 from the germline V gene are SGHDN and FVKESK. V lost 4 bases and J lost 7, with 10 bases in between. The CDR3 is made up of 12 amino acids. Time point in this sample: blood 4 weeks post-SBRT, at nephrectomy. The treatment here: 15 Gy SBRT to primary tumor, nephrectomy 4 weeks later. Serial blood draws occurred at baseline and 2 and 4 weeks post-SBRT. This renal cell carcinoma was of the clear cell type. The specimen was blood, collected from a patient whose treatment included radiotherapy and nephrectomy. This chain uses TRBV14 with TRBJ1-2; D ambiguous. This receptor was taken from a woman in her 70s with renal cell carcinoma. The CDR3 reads CASSPYYRGYTF. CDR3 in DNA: TGTGCCAGCAGCCCTTATTACCGTGGCTACACCTTC.